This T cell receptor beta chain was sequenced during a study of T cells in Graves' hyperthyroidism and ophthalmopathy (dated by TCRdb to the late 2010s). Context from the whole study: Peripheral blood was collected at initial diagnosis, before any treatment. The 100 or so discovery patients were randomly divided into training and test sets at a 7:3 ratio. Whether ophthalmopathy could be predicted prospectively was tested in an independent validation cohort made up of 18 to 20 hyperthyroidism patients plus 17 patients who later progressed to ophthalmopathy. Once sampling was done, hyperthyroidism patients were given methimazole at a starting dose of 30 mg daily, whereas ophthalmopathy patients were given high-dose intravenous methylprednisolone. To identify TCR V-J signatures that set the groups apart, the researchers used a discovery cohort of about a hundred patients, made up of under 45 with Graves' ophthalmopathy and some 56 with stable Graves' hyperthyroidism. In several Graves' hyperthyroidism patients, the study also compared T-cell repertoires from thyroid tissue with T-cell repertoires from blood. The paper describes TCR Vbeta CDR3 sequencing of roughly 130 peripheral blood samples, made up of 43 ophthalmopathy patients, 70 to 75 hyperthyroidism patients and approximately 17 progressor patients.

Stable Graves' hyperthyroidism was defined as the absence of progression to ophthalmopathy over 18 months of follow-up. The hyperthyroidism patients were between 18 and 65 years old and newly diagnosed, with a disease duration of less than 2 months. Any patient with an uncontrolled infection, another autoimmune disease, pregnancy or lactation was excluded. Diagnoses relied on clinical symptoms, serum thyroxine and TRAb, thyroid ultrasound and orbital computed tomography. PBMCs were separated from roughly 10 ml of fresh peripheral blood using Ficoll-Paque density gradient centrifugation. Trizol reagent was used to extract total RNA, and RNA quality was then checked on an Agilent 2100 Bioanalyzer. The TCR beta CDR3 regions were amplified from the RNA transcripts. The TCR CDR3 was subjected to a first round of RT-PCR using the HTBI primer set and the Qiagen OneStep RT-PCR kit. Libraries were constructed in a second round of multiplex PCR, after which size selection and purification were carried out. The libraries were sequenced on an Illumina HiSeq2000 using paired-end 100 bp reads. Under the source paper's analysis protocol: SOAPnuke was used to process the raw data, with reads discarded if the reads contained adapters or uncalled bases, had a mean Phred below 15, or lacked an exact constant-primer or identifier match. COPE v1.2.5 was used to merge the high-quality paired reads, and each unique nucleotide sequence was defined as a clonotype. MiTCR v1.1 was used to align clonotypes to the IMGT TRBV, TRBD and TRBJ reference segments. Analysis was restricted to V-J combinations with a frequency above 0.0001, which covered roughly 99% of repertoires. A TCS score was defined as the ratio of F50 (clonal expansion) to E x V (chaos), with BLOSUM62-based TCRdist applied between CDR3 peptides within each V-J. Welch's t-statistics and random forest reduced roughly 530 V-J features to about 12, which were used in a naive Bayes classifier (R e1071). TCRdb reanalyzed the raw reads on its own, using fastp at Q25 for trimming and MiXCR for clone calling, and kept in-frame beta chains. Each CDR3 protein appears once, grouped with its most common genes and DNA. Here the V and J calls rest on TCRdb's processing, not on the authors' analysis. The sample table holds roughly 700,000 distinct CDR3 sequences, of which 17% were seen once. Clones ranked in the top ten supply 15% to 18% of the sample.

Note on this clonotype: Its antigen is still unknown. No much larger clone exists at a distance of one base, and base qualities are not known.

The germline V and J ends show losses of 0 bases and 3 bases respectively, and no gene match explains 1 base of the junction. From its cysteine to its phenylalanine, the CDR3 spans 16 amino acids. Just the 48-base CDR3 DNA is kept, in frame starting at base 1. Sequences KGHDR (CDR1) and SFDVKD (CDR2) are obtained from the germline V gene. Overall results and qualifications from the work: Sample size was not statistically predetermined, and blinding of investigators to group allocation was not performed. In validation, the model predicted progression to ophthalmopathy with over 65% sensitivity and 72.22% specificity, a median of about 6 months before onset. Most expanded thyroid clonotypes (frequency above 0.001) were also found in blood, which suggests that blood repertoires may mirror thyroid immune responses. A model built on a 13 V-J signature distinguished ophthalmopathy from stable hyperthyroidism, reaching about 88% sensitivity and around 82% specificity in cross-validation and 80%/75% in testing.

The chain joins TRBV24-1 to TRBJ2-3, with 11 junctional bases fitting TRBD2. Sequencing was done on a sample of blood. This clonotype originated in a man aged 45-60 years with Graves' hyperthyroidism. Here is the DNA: TGTGCCACCAGTGATTTGGGACTAGCGGGTACAGATACGCAGTATTTT. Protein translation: CATSDLGLAGTDTQYF.